A selection of T cell receptor beta chains follows, all from one sample in a study of shared clonotypes between healthy human individuals. TCRdb's copy holds only in-frame clones and misses some; the assay was immunoSEQ multiplex PCR. This table has about 2.3 million clones, 85% to 95% appearing once. The sample was naive CD4+ T cells from PBMCs. The receptors shown here come from a man younger than 35 in good health. Some clones in this sample may be carry-over from other donors' samples. Each CDR3 is given with its conserved first and last residue. D genes are given only for firm matches. Rows may omit the clone size; those that give it use once, few, many or a size class.

>.|TRBV6-5|.|TRBJ1-1
TGTGCCAGCAGTTACTCGAACAGGGCCCCTGAAGCTTTCTTT
CASSYSNRAPEAFF
>.|TRBV30|.|TRBJ1-6
TGTGCCTGGAGTGAAAGCTCAGGGGCCCGGTCACCCCTCCACTTT
CAWSESSGARSPLHF
>.|TRBV2|.|TRBJ2-1
TGTGCCAGTAATGGTCCCCCGACTAGTGGAAGGTTCTTC
CASNGPPTSGRFF
>.|TRBV5-5|TRBD2|TRBJ2-1
TGTGCCAGCAGCCCGACCTGGACTAGCGGGAGGGTCAATGAGCAGTTCTTC
CASSPTWTSGRVNEQFF
>.|TRBV2|TRBD1|TRBJ2-2
TGTGCCAGCAGGGCGGGGGACAGGGCAAAAGGGGAGCTGTTTTTT
CASRAGDRAKGELFF
>once|TRBV5-5|.|TRBJ1-2
TGTGCCAGCAGCTTGCTGCTCCCCAACTTCTATGGCTACACCTTC
CASSLLLPNFYGYTF
>.|TRBV5-1|TRBD1|TRBJ2-7
TGCGCCAGCAGCCTCAGGACAGGGCTTGACGAGCAGTACTTC
CASSLRTGLDEQYF
>.|TRBV5-6|TRBD1|TRBJ2-1
TGTGCCAGCAGTTACAGGGGGCATCCCTACAATGAGCAGTTCTTC
CASSYRGHPYNEQFF
>.|TRBV7-3|.|TRBJ2-1
TGTGCCAGCAGCTTCCTAGCAGGGGAGCAGTTCTTC
CASSFLAGEQFF
>.|TRBV5-8|.|TRBJ1-3
TGTGCCAGCAGCCAACAGGGTACTGGAAACACCATATATTTT
CASSQQGTGNTIYF
>.|TRBV14|.|TRBJ2-5
TGTGCCAGCAGCCAAGCCGGGACTGTGACCCAGTACTTC
CASSQAGTVTQYF
>once|TRBV7-2|.|TRBJ1-2
TGTGCCAGCAGTTTTTCAGGGACTAACTATGGCTACACCTTC
CASSFSGTNYGYTF
>.|TRBV5-5|TRBD2|TRBJ2-7
TGTGCCAGCAGTAGGCTCACTAGCGGGGGCTCCTACGAGCAGTACTTC
CASSRLTSGGSYEQYF
>.|TRBV7-6|.|TRBJ1-1
TGTGCCAGCAGCCAGACCACCGCGGGGATGAACACTGAAGCTTTCTTT
CASSQTTAGMNTEAFF
>.|TRBV7-9|.|TRBJ1-1
TGTGCCAGCAGCTTAAGTTCTACGAGGACTGAAGCTTTCTTT
CASSLSSTRTEAFF
>.|TRBV7-8|TRBD1|TRBJ1-1
TGTGCCAGCAGCTTAGGAAGACAGGGGAACACTGAAGCTTTCTTT
CASSLGRQGNTEAFF